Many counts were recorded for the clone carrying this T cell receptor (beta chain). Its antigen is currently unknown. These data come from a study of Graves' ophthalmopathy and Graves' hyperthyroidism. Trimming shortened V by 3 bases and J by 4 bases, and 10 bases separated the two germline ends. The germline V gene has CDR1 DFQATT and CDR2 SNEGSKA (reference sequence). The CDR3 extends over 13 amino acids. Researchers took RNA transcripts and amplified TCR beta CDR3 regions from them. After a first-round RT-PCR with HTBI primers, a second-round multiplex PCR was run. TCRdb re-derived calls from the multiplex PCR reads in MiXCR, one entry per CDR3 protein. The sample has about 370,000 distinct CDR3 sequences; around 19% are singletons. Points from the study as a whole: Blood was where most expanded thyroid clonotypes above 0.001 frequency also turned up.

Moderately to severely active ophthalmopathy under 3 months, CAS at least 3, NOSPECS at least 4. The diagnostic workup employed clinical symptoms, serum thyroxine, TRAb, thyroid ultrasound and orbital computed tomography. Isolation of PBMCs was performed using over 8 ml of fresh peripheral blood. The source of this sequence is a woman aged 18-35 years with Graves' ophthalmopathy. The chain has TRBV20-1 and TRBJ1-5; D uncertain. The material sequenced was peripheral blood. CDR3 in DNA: TGCAGTGCTAGGGTCAACTTAAATCAGCCCCAGCATTTT. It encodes CSARVNLNQPQHF.